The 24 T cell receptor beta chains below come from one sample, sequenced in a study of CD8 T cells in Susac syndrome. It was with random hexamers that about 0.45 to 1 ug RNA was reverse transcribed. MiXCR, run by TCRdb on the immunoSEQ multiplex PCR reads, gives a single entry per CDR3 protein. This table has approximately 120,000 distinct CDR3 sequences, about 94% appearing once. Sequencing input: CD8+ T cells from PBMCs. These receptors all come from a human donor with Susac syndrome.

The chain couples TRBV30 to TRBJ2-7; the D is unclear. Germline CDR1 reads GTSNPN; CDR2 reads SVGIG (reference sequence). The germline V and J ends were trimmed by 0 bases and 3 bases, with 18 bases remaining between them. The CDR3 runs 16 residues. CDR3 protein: CAWSVSWQAPNYEQYF. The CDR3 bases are TGTGCCTGGAGTGTATCTTGGCAGGCACCCAACTACGAGCAGTACTTC. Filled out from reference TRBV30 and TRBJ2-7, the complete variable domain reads SQTIHQWPATLVQPVGSPLSLECTVEGTSNPNLYWYRQAAGRGLQLLFYSVGIGQISSEVPQNLSASRPQDRQFILSSKKLLLSDSGFYLCAWSVSWQAPNYEQYFGPGTRLTVT.

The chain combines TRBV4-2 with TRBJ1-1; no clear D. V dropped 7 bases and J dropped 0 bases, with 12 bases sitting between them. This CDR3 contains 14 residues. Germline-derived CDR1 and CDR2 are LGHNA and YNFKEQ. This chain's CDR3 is CASTSEDLNTEAFF. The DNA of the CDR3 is TGTGCCAGCACCTCGGAGGACTTGAACACTGAAGCTTTCTTT.

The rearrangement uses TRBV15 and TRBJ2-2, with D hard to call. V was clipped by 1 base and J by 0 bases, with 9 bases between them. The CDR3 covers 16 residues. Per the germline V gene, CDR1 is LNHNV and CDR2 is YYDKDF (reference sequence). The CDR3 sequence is CATSRGAVPNTGELFF. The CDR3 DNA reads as TGTGCCACCAGCAGAGGTGCAGTTCCGAACACCGGGGAGCTGTTTTTT.

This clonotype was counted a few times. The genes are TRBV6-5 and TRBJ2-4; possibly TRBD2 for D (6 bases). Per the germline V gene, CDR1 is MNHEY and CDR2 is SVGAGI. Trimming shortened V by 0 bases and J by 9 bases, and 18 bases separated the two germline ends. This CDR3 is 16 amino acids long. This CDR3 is CASSYSTSGGTGIQYF. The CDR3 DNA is TGTGCCAGCAGTTACTCGACGAGTGGCGGGACCGGCATTCAGTACTTC.

The CDR3 sequence is CASFFGDRYNEQFF. CDR3 nucleotides: TGTGCCAGCTTTTTCGGAGATCGTTACAATGAGCAGTTCTTC. The chain carries TRBV2 and TRBJ2-1; D is uncertain. The V gene lost 8 bases and the J gene lost 4 bases, with 15 bases spanning the gap. The V gene's germline CDR1 is SNHLY and CDR2 FYNNEI. The CDR3 contains 14 residues.

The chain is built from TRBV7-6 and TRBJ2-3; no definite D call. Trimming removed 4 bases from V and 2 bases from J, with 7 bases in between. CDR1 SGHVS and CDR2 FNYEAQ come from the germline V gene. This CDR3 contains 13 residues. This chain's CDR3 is CASSSVSTDTQYF. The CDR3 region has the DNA TGTGCCAGCAGCTCCGTATCCACAGATACGCAGTATTTT.

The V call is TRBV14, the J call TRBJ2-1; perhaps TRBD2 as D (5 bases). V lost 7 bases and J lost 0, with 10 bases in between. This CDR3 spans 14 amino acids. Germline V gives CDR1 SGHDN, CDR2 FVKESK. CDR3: CASNQAGSYNEQFF. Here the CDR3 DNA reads TGTGCCAGCAACCAGGCGGGCTCCTACAATGAGCAGTTCTTC.

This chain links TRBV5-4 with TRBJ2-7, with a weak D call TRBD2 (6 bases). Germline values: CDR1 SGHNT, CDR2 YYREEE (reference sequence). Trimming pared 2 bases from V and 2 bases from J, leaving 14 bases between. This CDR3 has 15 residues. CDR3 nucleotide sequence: TGTGCCAGCAGCTTCTCTAGCGTCTCCACCTACGAGCAGTACTTC. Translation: CASSFSSVSTYEQYF.

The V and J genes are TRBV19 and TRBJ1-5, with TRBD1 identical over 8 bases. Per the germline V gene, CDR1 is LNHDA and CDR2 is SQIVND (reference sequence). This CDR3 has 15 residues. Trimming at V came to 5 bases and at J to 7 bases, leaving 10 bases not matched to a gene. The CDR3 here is CASSAPQGAGQPQHF. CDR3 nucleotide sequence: TGTGCCAGTAGTGCCCCGCAGGGGGCGGGACAGCCCCAGCATTTT.

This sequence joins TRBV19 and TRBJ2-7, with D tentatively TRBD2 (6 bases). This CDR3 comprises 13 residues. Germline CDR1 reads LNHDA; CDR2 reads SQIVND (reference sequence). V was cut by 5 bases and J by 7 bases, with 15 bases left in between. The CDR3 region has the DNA TGTGCCAGTAGTTTCGGGACTTCGTGGGAGCAGTACTTC. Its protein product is CASSFGTSWEQYF.

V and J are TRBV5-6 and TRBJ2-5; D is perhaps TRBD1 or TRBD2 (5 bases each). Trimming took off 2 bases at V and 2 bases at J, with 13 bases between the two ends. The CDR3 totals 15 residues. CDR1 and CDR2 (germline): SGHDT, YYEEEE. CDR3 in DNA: TGTGCCAGCAGCTTCGGGACGGGCACACAAGAGACCCAGTACTTC. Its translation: CASSFGTGTQETQYF.

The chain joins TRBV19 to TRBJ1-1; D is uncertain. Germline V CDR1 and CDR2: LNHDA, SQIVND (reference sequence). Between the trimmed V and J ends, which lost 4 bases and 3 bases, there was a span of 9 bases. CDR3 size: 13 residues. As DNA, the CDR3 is TGTGCCAGTAGTACCACGGTGGACACTGAAGCTTTCTTT. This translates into CASSTTVDTEAFF.

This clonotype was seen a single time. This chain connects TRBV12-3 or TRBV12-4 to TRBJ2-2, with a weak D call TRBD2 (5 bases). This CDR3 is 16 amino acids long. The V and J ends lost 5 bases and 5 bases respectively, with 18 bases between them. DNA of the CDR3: TGTGCCAGCAGTCCATCGGTTGGACGGAGGACCGGGGAGCTGTTTTTT. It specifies CASSPSVGRRTGELFF.

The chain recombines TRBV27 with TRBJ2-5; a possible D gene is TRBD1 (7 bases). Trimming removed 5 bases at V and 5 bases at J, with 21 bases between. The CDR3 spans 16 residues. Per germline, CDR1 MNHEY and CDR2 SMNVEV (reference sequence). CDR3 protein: CASSPRTGLAGETQYF. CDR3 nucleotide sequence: TGTGCCAGCAGTCCAAGGACAGGTCTCGCGGGGGAGACCCAGTACTTC.

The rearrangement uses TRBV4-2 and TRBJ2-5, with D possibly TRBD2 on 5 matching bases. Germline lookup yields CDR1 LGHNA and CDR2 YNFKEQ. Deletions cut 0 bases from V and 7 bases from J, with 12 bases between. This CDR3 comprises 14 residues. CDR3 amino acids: CASSQDHFAGTQYF. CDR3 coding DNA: TGTGCCAGCAGCCAAGATCACTTCGCGGGGACCCAGTACTTC.

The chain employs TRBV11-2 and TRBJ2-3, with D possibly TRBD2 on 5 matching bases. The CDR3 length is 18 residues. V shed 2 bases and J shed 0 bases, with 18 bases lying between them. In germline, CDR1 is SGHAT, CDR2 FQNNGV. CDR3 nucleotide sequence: TGTGCCAGCAGCTTATTGTTGGGAGAGAGAGCTAGCACAGATACGCAGTATTTT. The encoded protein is CASSLLLGERASTDTQYF.

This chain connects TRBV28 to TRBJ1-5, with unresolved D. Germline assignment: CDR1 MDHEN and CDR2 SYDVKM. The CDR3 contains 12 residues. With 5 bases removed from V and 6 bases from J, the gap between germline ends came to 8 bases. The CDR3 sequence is CASSPRGQPQHF. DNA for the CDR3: TGTGCCAGCAGTCCGCGCGGTCAGCCCCAGCATTTT.

The CDR3 loop is CASSQEWSANQPQHF. Here the CDR3 DNA reads TGCGCCAGCAGCCAAGAATGGTCAGCTAATCAGCCCCAGCATTTT. The gene calls are TRBV4-1 and TRBJ1-5; D not certain. The CDR3 extends over 15 amino acids. Germline assignment: CDR1 MGHRA and CDR2 YSYEKL. The germline V and J ends were trimmed by 0 bases and 4 bases, with 10 bases remaining between them.

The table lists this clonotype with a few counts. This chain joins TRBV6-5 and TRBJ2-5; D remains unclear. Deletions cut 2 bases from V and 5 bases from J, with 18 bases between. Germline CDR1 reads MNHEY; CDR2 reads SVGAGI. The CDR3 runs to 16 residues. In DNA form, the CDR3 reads TGTGCCAGCAGTTACGTGGCCATAGGAACCAGTGAGACCCAGTACTTC. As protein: CASSYVAIGTSETQYF.

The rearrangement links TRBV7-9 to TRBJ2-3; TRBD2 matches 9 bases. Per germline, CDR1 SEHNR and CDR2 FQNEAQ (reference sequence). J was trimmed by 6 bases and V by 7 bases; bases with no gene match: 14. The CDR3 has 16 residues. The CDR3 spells CASIKSPSGVDDTQYF. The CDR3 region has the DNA TGTGCCAGCATCAAAAGTCCTAGCGGGGTTGACGATACGCAGTATTTT.

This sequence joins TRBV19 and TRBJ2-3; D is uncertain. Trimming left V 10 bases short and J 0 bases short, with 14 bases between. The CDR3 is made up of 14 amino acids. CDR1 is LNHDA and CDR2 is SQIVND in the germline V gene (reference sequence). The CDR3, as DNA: TGTGCCACCAAACTCCTAGAAAGCACAGATACGCAGTATTTT. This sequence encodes CATKLLESTDTQYF.

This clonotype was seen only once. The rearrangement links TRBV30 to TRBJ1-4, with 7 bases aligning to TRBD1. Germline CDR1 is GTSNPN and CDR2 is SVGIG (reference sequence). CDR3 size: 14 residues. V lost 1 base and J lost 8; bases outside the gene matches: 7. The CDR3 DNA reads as TGTGCCTGGAGTGACCAGACAGGGCACGAAAAACTGTTTTTT. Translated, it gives CAWSDQTGHEKLFF.

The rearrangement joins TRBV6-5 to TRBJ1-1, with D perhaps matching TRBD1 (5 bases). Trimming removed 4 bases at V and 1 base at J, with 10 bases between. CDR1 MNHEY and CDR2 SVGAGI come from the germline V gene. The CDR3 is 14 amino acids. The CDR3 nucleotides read TGTGCCAGCAGTTGGGGGAGCGGGAACACTGAAGCTTTCTTT. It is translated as CASSWGSGNTEAFF.

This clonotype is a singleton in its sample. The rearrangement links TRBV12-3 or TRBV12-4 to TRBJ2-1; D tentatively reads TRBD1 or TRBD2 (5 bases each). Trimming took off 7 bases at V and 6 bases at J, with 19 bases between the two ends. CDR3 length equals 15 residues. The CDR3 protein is CASTSGNWRANEQFF. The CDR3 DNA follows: TGTGCCAGCACCTCAGGGAACTGGCGGGCCAATGAGCAGTTCTTC.